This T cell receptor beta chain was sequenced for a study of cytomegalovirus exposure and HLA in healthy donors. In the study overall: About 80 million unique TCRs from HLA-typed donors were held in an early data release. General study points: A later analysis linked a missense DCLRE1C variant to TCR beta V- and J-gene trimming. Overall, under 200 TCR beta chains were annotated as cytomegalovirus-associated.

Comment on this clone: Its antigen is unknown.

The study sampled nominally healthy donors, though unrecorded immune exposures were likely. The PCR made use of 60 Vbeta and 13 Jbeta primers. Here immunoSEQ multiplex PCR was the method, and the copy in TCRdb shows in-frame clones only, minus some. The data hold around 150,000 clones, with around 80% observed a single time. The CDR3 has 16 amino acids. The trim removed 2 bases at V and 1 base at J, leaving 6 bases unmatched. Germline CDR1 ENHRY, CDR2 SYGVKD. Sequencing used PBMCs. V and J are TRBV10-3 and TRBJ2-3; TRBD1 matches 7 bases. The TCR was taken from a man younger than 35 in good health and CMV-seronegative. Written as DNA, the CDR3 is TGTGCCATCAGTGAGGCGAGGGGGCTGGGCACAGATACGCAGTATTTT. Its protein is CAISEARGLGTDTQYF.